What follows are 14 T cell receptor beta chains derived from one specimen sequenced in a study of blood T cell repertoires in COVID-19. Clones were read by immunoSEQ multiplex PCR, and TCRdb kept only the in-frame ones, dropping some. Among tens of thousands of clones listed, about 89% were seen once. The sample taken for sequencing was peripheral blood. The receptor source for this set is a woman aged 70-85 years with acute or convalescent COVID-19.

The chain combines TRBV6-5 with TRBJ2-3, with D perhaps matching TRBD2 (6 bases). V was pared by 6 bases and J by 0 bases, with 10 bases between. The CDR3 has 14 amino acids. Germline V gives CDR1 MNHEY, CDR2 SVGAGI. CDR3 loop: CASSRELSTDTQYF. The CDR3 bases are TGTGCCAGCAGCCGGGAGCTTAGCACAGATACGCAGTATTTT.

V is TRBV7-2 and J is TRBJ2-1; 11 bases agree with TRBD2. J was trimmed by 4 bases and V by 2 bases; bases with no gene match: 13. The CDR3 is 19 amino acids. Germline lookup yields CDR1 SGHTA and CDR2 FQGNSA. CDR3 amino acids: CASSLLASGGPARYNEQFF. The CDR3 DNA reads TGTGCCAGCAGCTTACTGGCTAGCGGGGGGCCTGCGAGATACAATGAGCAGTTCTTC.

This clone was counted a single time. The rearrangement links TRBV6-5 to TRBJ2-4; 7 bases are shared with TRBD2. CDR1 and CDR2 (germline): MNHEY, SVGAGI. The CDR3 totals 14 residues. J gave up 4 bases and V 7 bases, and 7 bases lay outside the gene matches. The chain's CDR3 is CASIEHGGKNIQYF. DNA of the CDR3: TGTGCCAGCATAGAGCACGGGGGGAAAAACATTCAGTACTTC.

This clone was seen only a few times. The V gene is TRBV6-5, the J gene TRBJ1-1, with 7 positions matching TRBD1. The ends lost 4 bases at V and 8 bases at J; junction bases unmatched: 10. Looked up from germline, CDR1 is MNHEY and CDR2 is SVGAGI. The CDR3 is 14 residues long. The CDR3 DNA follows: TGTGCCAGCAGTTGGGCAGGGGGTAGTACCGAAGCTTTCTTT. It codes for CASSWAGGSTEAFF.

The chain couples TRBV11-2 to TRBJ1-5, with D possibly being TRBD1 (5 bases). Looked up from germline, CDR1 is SGHAT and CDR2 is FQNNGV. V gave up 1 base and J gave up 5 bases, with 9 bases separating them. This CDR3 spans 14 amino acids. This chain's CDR3 is CASSLAGGDQPQHF. In nucleotides, the CDR3 is TGTGCCAGCAGCTTAGCGGGGGGAGATCAGCCCCAGCATTTT.

This sequence joins TRBV5-1 and TRBJ1-6; 7 bases match TRBD1. This CDR3 has 15 amino acids. V lost 4 bases, J lost 6 bases, and 7 bases stayed unmatched. The V gene's germline CDR1 is SGHRS and CDR2 YFSETQ. CDR3 sequence: CASSVGTVLNSPLHF. CDR3 nucleotides: TGCGCCAGCAGCGTGGGGACAGTACTTAATTCACCCCTCCACTTT.

The chain carries TRBV6-5 and TRBJ1-6, with D possibly matching TRBD1 (5 bases). The CDR3 is made up of 14 amino acids. CDR1 MNHEY and CDR2 SVGAGI come from the germline V gene. V lost 4 bases, J lost 9 bases, and 13 bases lay in between. DNA for the CDR3: TGTGCCAGCAGTTGGCAGGGAGGTTTTTCACCCCTCCACTTT. This sequence encodes CASSWQGGFSPLHF.

CDR3 nucleotide sequence: TGTGCCAGCAGTTGGAGCTCTGGGGCCAACGTCCTGACTTTC. As protein: CASSWSSGANVLTF. V usage is TRBV25-1 and J usage is TRBJ2-6; D gene uncertain. The V and J ends lost 5 bases and 0 bases respectively, with 5 bases between them. Germline V gene lookup returns CDR1 MGHDK and CDR2 SYGVNS. The CDR3 covers 14 residues. Filled out from reference TRBV25-1 and TRBJ2-6, the complete variable domain reads EADIYQTPRYLVIGTGKKITLECSQTMGHDKMYWYQQDPGMELHLIHYSYGVNSTEKGDLSSESTVSRIRTEHFPLTLESARPSHTSQYLCASSWSSGANVLTFGAGSRLTVL.

This clone was detected only once. This sequence joins TRBV7-8 and TRBJ1-2, with D uncertain. Germline lookup yields CDR1 SGHVS and CDR2 FQNEAQ. This CDR3 is 13 amino acids long. Trimming stripped 5 bases from V and 1 base from J, with 8 bases between. CDR3 in DNA: TGTGCCAGCAGCGCCGTGCGTAACTATGGCTACACCTTC. It codes for CASSAVRNYGYTF.

In its sample, this clone was seen once. The DNA for the CDR3 is TGTGCCAGTAGTATGGGCCTGGGGGAGCTGTTTTTT. Translation: CASSMGLGELFF. The chain joins TRBV19 to TRBJ2-2; no definite D call. Between the trimmed V and J ends, which lost 3 bases and 8 bases, there was a span of 7 bases. CDR3 length: 12 amino acids. Germline V gene data show CDR1 as LNHDA and CDR2 as SQIVND (reference sequence).

The chain combines TRBV20-1 with TRBJ2-3; TRBD1 is a possible D gene (5 bases). V lost 3 bases and J lost 2, with 18 bases in between. The CDR3 loop spans 16 amino acids. Per germline, CDR1 DFQATT and CDR2 SNEGSKA (reference sequence). CDR3 region: CSASLMGHSFTDTQYF. The CDR3 nucleotides read TGCAGTGCTAGTCTAATGGGGCATTCTTTCACAGATACGCAGTATTTT.

The DNA of the CDR3 is TGTGCCACCAGCAGGCTCAGGGGGTATGAGACCCAGTACTTC. Translated, it gives CATSRLRGYETQYF. The chain uses TRBV15 and TRBJ2-5, with 7 bases lining up with TRBD1. The CDR3 totals 14 residues. The V gene end was trimmed by 3 bases and the J gene end by 5 bases; junction bases not matched to a gene: 6. CDR1 is LNHNV, CDR2 YYDKDF, per germline (reference sequence).

V is TRBV27 and J is TRBJ2-7, with D possibly TRBD2 on 5 matching bases. This CDR3 has 15 amino acids. Germline V gives CDR1 MNHEY, CDR2 SMNVEV (reference sequence). V was clipped by 2 bases and J by 7 bases, with 18 bases between them. The CDR3 DNA sequence: TGTGCCAGCAGTTTAACGCCATGGCGAGGGAGTGAGCAGTACTTC. Translated, it gives CASSLTPWRGSEQYF.

The V call is TRBV9, the J call TRBJ1-2; D not certain. This CDR3 contains 19 residues. Germline V gene data show CDR1 as SGDLS and CDR2 as YYNGEE. The V end was cut by 0 bases, the J end by 0 bases, with 21 bases between. The CDR3 is CASSVAVTVGRRANYGYTF. The CDR3 coding sequence is TGTGCCAGCAGCGTAGCCGTAACGGTTGGGCGGCGGGCTAACTATGGCTACACCTTC.